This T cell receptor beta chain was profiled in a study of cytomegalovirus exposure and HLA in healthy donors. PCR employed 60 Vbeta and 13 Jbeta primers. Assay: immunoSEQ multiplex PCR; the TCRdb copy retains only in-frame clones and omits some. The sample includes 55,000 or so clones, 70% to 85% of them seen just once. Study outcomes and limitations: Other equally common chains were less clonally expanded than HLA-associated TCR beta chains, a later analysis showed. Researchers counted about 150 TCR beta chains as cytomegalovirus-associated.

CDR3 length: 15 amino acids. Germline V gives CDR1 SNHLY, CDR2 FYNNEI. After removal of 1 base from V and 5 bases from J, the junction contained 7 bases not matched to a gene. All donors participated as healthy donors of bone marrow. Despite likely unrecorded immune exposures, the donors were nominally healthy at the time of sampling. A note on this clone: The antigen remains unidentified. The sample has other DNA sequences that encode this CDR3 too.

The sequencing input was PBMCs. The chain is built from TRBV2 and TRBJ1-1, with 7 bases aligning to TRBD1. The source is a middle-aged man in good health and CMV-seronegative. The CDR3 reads CASSEDWDSGTEAFF. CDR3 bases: TGTGCCAGCAGTGAAGATTGGGACAGTGGGACTGAAGCTTTCTTT. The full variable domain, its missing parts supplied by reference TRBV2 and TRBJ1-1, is EPEVTQTPSHQVTQMGQEVILRCVPISNHLYFYWYRQILGQKVEFLVSFYNNEISEKSEIFDDQFSVERPDGSNFTLKIRSTKLEDSAMYFCASSEDWDSGTEAFFGQGTRLTVV.